Listed below are T cell receptor beta chains from one sample, sequenced in a study of blood T cells in healthy people across ages. One entry per CDR3 protein, called by TCRdb with MiXCR from the 5' RACE reads. Of more than 1.4 million distinct CDR3 sequences listed, 40% to 50% are singletons. Sequenced material: blood. The receptors stem from a woman between 18 and 29 years old in good health. Both conserved end residues are part of each CDR3. The order of the fields is J gene, V gene, clone size, D gene, CDR3 DNA, CDR3 protein. A D gene is named only where the DNA matches it firmly. A row's size may be missing; if present it is once, few, many or a size class.

J gene: TRBJ1-5; V gene: TRBV12-3/TRBV12-4; clone size: NA; D gene: NA; CDR3 DNA: TGTGCCAGCAGTTTCTCGGTTGGTCAGGGCTATCAGCCCCAGCATTTT; CDR3 protein: CASSFSVGQGYQPQHF
J gene: TRBJ1-2; V gene: TRBV11-1; clone size: few; D gene: TRBD1; CDR3 DNA: TGTGCCAGCAGCCGCGCGGGACAGGGCGGAATTGGCTACACCTTC; CDR3 protein: CASSRAGQGGIGYTF
J gene: TRBJ2-1; V gene: TRBV12-3/TRBV12-4; clone size: few; D gene: NA; CDR3 DNA: TGTGCCAGCCAGTGGGGGGACTACAATGAGCAGTTCTTC; CDR3 protein: CASQWGDYNEQFF
J gene: TRBJ2-5; V gene: TRBV12-3/TRBV12-4; clone size: NA; D gene: TRBD2; CDR3 DNA: TGTGCCAGCAGTTTAGGTGGTAGCGGGTGGGAGACCCAGTACTTC; CDR3 protein: CASSLGGSGWETQYF
J gene: TRBJ2-5; V gene: TRBV10-3; clone size: NA; D gene: TRBD1; CDR3 DNA: TGTGCCATCAGTGCACCCCCGTCCGGGACAGGCTACCAAGAGACCCAGTACTTC; CDR3 protein: CAISAPPSGTGYQETQYF
J gene: TRBJ1-2; V gene: TRBV20-1; clone size: NA; D gene: TRBD1; CDR3 DNA: TGCAGTGCTAGCCTGACAGGGAGTTTTGGCTACACCTTC; CDR3 protein: CSASLTGSFGYTF
J gene: TRBJ2-3; V gene: TRBV11-2; clone size: NA; D gene: TRBD2; CDR3 DNA: TGTGCCAGCAGCCAACTAGCACGACTAGCGGGGGACGATACGCAGTATTTT; CDR3 protein: CASSQLARLAGDDTQYF
J gene: TRBJ2-5; V gene: TRBV27; clone size: NA; D gene: TRBD2; CDR3 DNA: TGTGCCAGCAGTTTACCTAGCGGGGGCTCCCAAGAGACCCAGTACTTC; CDR3 protein: CASSLPSGGSQETQYF
J gene: TRBJ1-2; V gene: TRBV9; clone size: NA; D gene: TRBD1; CDR3 DNA: TGTGCCAACAGCTCAGGGACAGGGGGTGGCTACACCTTC; CDR3 protein: CANSSGTGGGYTF
J gene: TRBJ2-1; V gene: TRBV6-5; clone size: few; D gene: TRBD2; CDR3 DNA: TGTGCCAGCAGTTACCGAGGACTAGCGGGCGCTCAATCCTACAATGAGCAGTTCTTC; CDR3 protein: CASSYRGLAGAQSYNEQFF
J gene: TRBJ2-1; V gene: TRBV6-5; clone size: NA; D gene: NA; CDR3 DNA: TGTGCCAGCAGTTACGGGGTGGAATACAATGAGCAGTTCTTC; CDR3 protein: CASSYGVEYNEQFF
J gene: TRBJ2-4; V gene: TRBV28; clone size: NA; D gene: NA; CDR3 DNA: TGTGCCAGCCACCCCCAGGGTAGGGCCAAAAACATTCAGTACTTC; CDR3 protein: CASHPQGRAKNIQYF
J gene: TRBJ2-1; V gene: TRBV9; clone size: NA; D gene: TRBD2; CDR3 DNA: TGTGCCAGCAGCTTTCAGAGTTATGTACTAGCGGGGAGCTCCTCCTACAATGAGCAGTTCTTC; CDR3 protein: CASSFQSYVLAGSSSYNEQFF
J gene: TRBJ1-1; V gene: TRBV12-3/TRBV12-4; clone size: NA; D gene: NA; CDR3 DNA: TGTGCCAGCAGTCCGGGCTCGGGCAAACTTGAAGCTTTCTTT; CDR3 protein: CASSPGSGKLEAFF
J gene: TRBJ1-6; V gene: TRBV7-2; clone size: once; D gene: TRBD1; CDR3 DNA: TGTGCCATCGAGACAGGGAGCAGTTCACCCCTCCACTTT; CDR3 protein: CAIETGSSSPLHF
J gene: TRBJ2-5; V gene: TRBV25-1; clone size: once; D gene: NA; CDR3 DNA: TGTGCCAGCAGTAGCCTGAGAGGACAGATCCAAGAGACCCAGTACTTC; CDR3 protein: CASSSLRGQIQETQYF